Each of the 25 T cell receptor beta chains below was sequenced from the same sample in a study of blood T cell repertoires in COVID-19. Sequenced by immunoSEQ multiplex PCR; TCRdb stores in-frame clones only, minus some. The table records about 380,000 clones, about 85% of them present only once. What was sequenced was peripheral blood. The receptors here all came from a woman in her late teens or twenties with acute or convalescent COVID-19.

DNA for the CDR3: TGTGCCAGCAGCTTTAGGCCGGCGGCCGATAATTCACCCCTCCACTTT. Its protein is CASSFRPAADNSPLHF. The chain is built from TRBV7-8 and TRBJ1-6; D not certain. With 3 bases removed from V and 5 bases from J, the gap between germline ends came to 14 bases. This CDR3 is 16 amino acids long. Per germline, CDR1 SGHVS and CDR2 FQNEAQ.

The chain carries TRBV15 and TRBJ1-6, with TRBD1 matching over 8 bases. J lost 10 bases, V lost 5 bases, and 10 bases had no gene match. The CDR3 length is 15 residues. Germline V gene lookup returns CDR1 LNHNV and CDR2 YYDKDF (reference sequence). The CDR3 nucleotides are TGTGCCACCAGCTACGGACAGGGCCTAGGATCACCCCTCCACTTT. Encoded protein: CATSYGQGLGSPLHF.

The chain joins TRBV5-1 to TRBJ1-1; 7 bases line up with TRBD1. V shed 4 bases and J 0 bases; nucleotides not matched to a gene: 9. CDR1 is SGHRS and CDR2 is YFSETQ in the germline V gene. The CDR3 runs 16 residues. CDR3 coding DNA: TGCGCCAGCAGCAGAGCCCCCGGGACAGTGAACACTGAAGCTTTCTTT. Translating it yields CASSRAPGTVNTEAFF.

A note on this clone: The same CDR3 is also encoded by other DNA sequences in this sample. The chain recombines TRBV5-1 with TRBJ2-7, with no clear D. Germline V gives CDR1 SGHRS, CDR2 YFSETQ. The V gene lost 0 bases and the J gene lost 2 bases, with 6 bases spanning the gap. This CDR3 has 13 residues. CDR3 nucleotides: TGCGCCAGCAGCTTGGAACCAGCCTACGAGCAGTACTTC. Translating gives CASSLEPAYEQYF.

J is TRBJ1-5 and V is TRBV20-1; D is undetermined. Deletions cut 3 bases from V and 4 bases from J, with 10 bases between. Germline V gene sequence: CDR1 DFQATT, CDR2 SNEGSKA (reference sequence). The CDR3 is made up of 13 amino acids. The CDR3 is CSASWQVNQPQHF. The CDR3 DNA is TGCAGTGCTAGTTGGCAGGTTAATCAGCCCCAGCATTTT.

Here the CDR3 DNA reads TGTGCCAGCGGGACTAGCGGGAGATATGGAGAGACCCAGTACTTC. This codes for CASGTSGRYGETQYF. The chain uses TRBV3-1 (or the pseudogene TRBV3-2) and TRBJ2-5; 14 nucleotides match TRBD2. Germline V gene sequence: CDR1 LGHDT, CDR2 YNNKEL (reference sequence). The V segment lost 8 bases and the J segment 4 bases; nucleotides outside the gene matches: 6. This CDR3 contains 15 residues.

The chain carries TRBV7-9 and TRBJ1-1, with 11 positions matching TRBD1. Germline V lookup: CDR1 SEHNR, CDR2 FQNEAQ (reference sequence). The CDR3 length is 16 residues. V lost 6 bases and J lost 2; bases outside the gene matches: 8. CDR3 protein: CASRPGQGARNTEAFF. DNA for the CDR3: TGTGCCAGCAGACCCGGACAGGGGGCTCGTAACACTGAAGCTTTCTTT.

This chain joins TRBV28 and TRBJ2-7, with D possibly being TRBD2 (5 bases). The germline V gene has CDR1 MDHEN and CDR2 SYDVKM. This CDR3 is 13 amino acids long. Trimming cost V 2 bases and J 5 bases, with 10 bases left between them. For the CDR3, the DNA is TGTGCCAGCAGTTTAGTCGGGGATAACGAGCAGTACTTC. It translates to CASSLVGDNEQYF.

The V and J genes are TRBV3-1 (or the pseudogene TRBV3-2) and TRBJ1-1; 10 positions agree with TRBD1. The CDR3 covers 17 residues. V trimming: 1 base; J trimming: 0 bases; junction bases outside the gene matches: 5. Germline V gene sequence: CDR1 LGHDT, CDR2 YNNKEL (reference sequence). The CDR3 is CASSQAGTGVVNTEAFF. The CDR3 DNA reads as TGTGCCAGCAGCCAAGCCGGGACAGGGGTTGTGAACACTGAAGCTTTCTTT.

This chain uses TRBV4-1 with TRBJ1-2; D gene ambiguous. The CDR3 is 14 amino acids. V was cut by 4 bases and J by 1 base, with 10 bases left in between. Germline V CDR1 and CDR2: MGHRA, YSYEKL. CDR3 region: CASSPLEGNYGYTF. The CDR3 coding sequence is TGCGCCAGCAGCCCCCTGGAGGGTAACTATGGCTACACCTTC.

The rearrangement joins TRBV24-1 to TRBJ2-7; D is unclear. Germline V lookup: CDR1 KGHDR, CDR2 SFDVKD. CDR3 length equals 12 residues. V lost 2 bases and J 3 bases, leaving 4 bases between the germline ends. CDR3 sequence: CATSDSNYEQYF. Written as DNA, the CDR3 is TGTGCCACCAGTGATTCCAACTACGAGCAGTACTTC.

The chain employs TRBV6-1 and TRBJ2-7, with TRBD1 as a possible D gene (6 bases). The CDR3 spans 15 residues. Trimming shortened V by 1 base and J by 0 bases, and 10 bases separated the two germline ends. Looked up from germline, CDR1 is MNHNS and CDR2 is SASEGT. The CDR3 region has the DNA TGTGCCAGCAGTGAAGGGACAGATTTCTCCTACGAGCAGTACTTC. It codes for CASSEGTDFSYEQYF.

The chain has TRBV5-1 and TRBJ1-3; TRBD1 matches 9 bases. The V gene end was trimmed by 3 bases and the J gene end by 3 bases; junction bases not matched to a gene: 4. Germline V gene sequence: CDR1 SGHRS, CDR2 YFSETQ. The CDR3 length is 15 residues. This CDR3 is CASSSGTGHGNTIYF. The CDR3 nucleotides read TGCGCCAGCAGCTCGGGGACAGGGCATGGAAACACCATATATTTT.

The V and J genes are TRBV5-1 and TRBJ2-7, with D perhaps TRBD2 (6 bases). V was cut by 2 bases and J by 2 bases, with 8 bases left in between. Per germline, CDR1 SGHRS and CDR2 YFSETQ. This CDR3 is built from 13 residues. This CDR3 is CASSFGSPYEQYF. The CDR3, as DNA: TGCGCCAGCAGCTTCGGGAGTCCCTACGAGCAGTACTTC. The entire variable domain, with the rest obtained from reference TRBV5-1 and TRBJ2-7, is as follows: KAGVTQTPRYLIKTRGQQVTLSCSPISGHRSVSWYQQTPGQGLQFLFEYFSETQRNKGNFPGRFSGRQFSNSRSEMNVSTLELGDSALYLCASSFGSPYEQYFGPGTRLTVT.

Details on this clone: In the same sample, other DNA sequences code for this CDR3. The chain links TRBV30 to TRBJ1-1; 7 bases fit TRBD1. The germline V gene has CDR1 GTSNPN and CDR2 SVGIG (reference sequence). The CDR3 has 11 amino acids. Losses at the gene ends were 5 bases for V and 5 bases for J; bases not matched to a gene: 2. CDR3 in DNA: TGTGCCTGGTCCAGGGGGACTGAAGCTTTCTTT. As protein: CAWSRGTEAFF.

The genes are TRBV18 and TRBJ1-1; D might be TRBD1 (6 bases). Trimming removed 3 bases at V and 1 base at J, with 9 bases between. Germline V gene sequence: CDR1 KGHSH, CDR2 LQKENI. The CDR3 has 14 residues. DNA for the CDR3: TGTGCCAGCTCACCGCAGGGACAGAACACTGAAGCTTTCTTT. This gives the protein CASSPQGQNTEAFF.

The V call is TRBV5-1, the J call TRBJ2-2, with D hard to call. CDR3 length: 14 residues. Germline V gene data show CDR1 as SGHRS and CDR2 as YFSETQ. The V end lost 0 bases, the J end lost 3 bases, and 6 bases lay between the germline ends. The CDR3: CASSLGQYTGELFF. For the CDR3, the DNA is TGCGCCAGCAGCTTGGGGCAGTACACCGGGGAGCTGTTTTTT.

This rearrangement joins TRBV9 to TRBJ2-1; TRBD2 aligns across 8 bases. CDR1 and CDR2 (germline): SGDLS, YYNGEE. With V trimmed by 1 base and J by 5 bases, 5 bases remained unmatched. CDR3 length: 15 residues. The CDR3 bases are TGTGCCAGCAGCGTATTAAGCGGGAGTGACAATGAGCAGTTCTTC. Encoded protein: CASSVLSGSDNEQFF.

The J gene is TRBJ2-6, the V gene TRBV11-2; D is perhaps TRBD1 (6 bases). The CDR3 runs to 16 residues. Looked up from germline, CDR1 is SGHAT and CDR2 is FQNNGV. V was shortened by 8 bases and J by 2 bases, with 16 bases between the two germline ends. The CDR3 is CASGGLQGAGANVLTF. The CDR3 nucleotides are TGTGCCAGCGGGGGATTACAGGGCGCTGGGGCCAACGTCCTGACTTTC.

The chain recombines TRBV9 with TRBJ2-5; perhaps TRBD2 as D (5 bases). Trimming pared 4 bases from V and 1 base from J, leaving 11 bases between. CDR3 length: 14 residues. Germline-derived CDR1 and CDR2 are SGDLS and YYNGEE. The CDR3 region is CASSLTNLQETQYF. In nucleotides, the CDR3 is TGTGCCAGCAGCCTGACTAATCTCCAAGAGACCCAGTACTTC.

V and J are TRBV28 and TRBJ1-5, with D perhaps TRBD1 (5 bases). Trimming left V 5 bases short and J 4 bases short, with 9 bases between. Germline CDR1 reads MDHEN; CDR2 reads SYDVKM. This CDR3 has 13 residues. CDR3 residues: CASSVGGNQPQHF. As DNA, the CDR3 is TGTGCCAGCAGTGTGGGGGGGAATCAGCCCCAGCATTTT.

The chain combines TRBV2 with TRBJ1-2, with D tentatively TRBD1 (5 bases). The germline V gene encodes CDR1 SNHLY and CDR2 FYNNEI. V shed 6 bases and J shed 11 bases, with 16 bases lying between them. This CDR3 has 12 amino acids. The CDR3 region is CASRISTETYTF. For the CDR3, the DNA is TGTGCCAGCAGGATTTCGACAGAAACTTACACCTTC.

The rearrangement uses TRBV6-5 and TRBJ1-5; 7 positions agree with TRBD1. This CDR3 comprises 13 residues. The V gene end was trimmed by 7 bases and the J gene end by 5 bases; junction bases not matched to a gene: 5. Germline-derived CDR1 and CDR2 are MNHEY and SVGAGI. The CDR3 DNA reads TGTGCCAGCAATACAGGGGATTATCAGCCCCAGCATTTT. Protein: CASNTGDYQPQHF.

This rearrangement joins TRBV3-1 (or the pseudogene TRBV3-2) to TRBJ1-6, with D perhaps TRBD1 (6 bases). V lost 3 bases to trimming and J lost 6 bases, with 9 bases between them. The CDR3 length is 14 residues. The germline V gene has CDR1 LGHDT and CDR2 YNNKEL (reference sequence). CDR3 region: CASSHTGPNSPLHF. The CDR3 nucleotides read TGTGCCAGCAGCCACACAGGGCCTAATTCACCCCTCCACTTT.

The chain carries TRBV10-1 and TRBJ2-7, with 10 bases identical to TRBD1. Germline CDR1 is WNHNN and CDR2 is SYGVQD (reference sequence). Losses at the gene ends were 4 bases for V and 5 bases for J; bases not matched to a gene: 8. The CDR3 is made up of 15 amino acids. The CDR3 sequence is CASSVPGQGLDEQYF. CDR3 in DNA: TGCGCCAGCAGTGTCCCGGGACAGGGGTTGGACGAGCAGTACTTC.